The 8 T cell receptor beta chains below were found in one sample sequenced in a study of CD8 T cells in ankylosing spondylitis. No antigens are known for them. Study-level results: One TCR beta motif, made up of about 8 highly homologous variants, appeared characteristic of ankylosing spondylitis blood.

MiXCR, applied by TCRdb to the 5' RACE reads, yields one record per CDR3 protein. The sample has approximately 400,000 distinct CDR3 sequences, approximately 26% seen once. The sample taken for sequencing was blood, either unsorted or a sorted T cell fraction (not recorded which). These receptors were taken from a male donor with ankylosing spondylitis.

This chain connects TRBV7-9 to TRBJ2-1, with 8 bases that match TRBD1. The germline CDR1 and CDR2 sequences are SEHNR and FQNEAQ (reference sequence). The CDR3 has 14 residues. J lost 7 bases, V lost 5 bases, and 7 bases had no gene match. The CDR3 DNA follows: TGTGCCAGCAGCCCTATGACAGGGGAAAATGAGCAGTTCTTC. Amino acids: CASSPMTGENEQFF.

This clonotype was found a few times. V usage is TRBV19 and J usage is TRBJ1-1; D might be TRBD1 (6 bases). CDR1 and CDR2 (germline): LNHDA, SQIVND (reference sequence). The CDR3 runs to 13 residues. V gave up 4 bases and J gave up 5 bases, with 11 bases separating them. The CDR3 nucleotides read TGTGCCAGTAGTACCATCAGGGGTACTGAAGCTTTCTTT. Protein sequence: CASSTIRGTEAFF.

This chain links TRBV29-1 with TRBJ2-1; D call uncertain. CDR3 size: 16 residues. V was pared by 3 bases and J by 0 bases, with 15 bases between. Looked up from germline, CDR1 is SQVTM and CDR2 is ANQGSEA. This chain's CDR3 is CSVEVPDAASYNEQFF. The CDR3 bases are TGCAGCGTTGAGGTCCCGGACGCCGCCTCCTACAATGAGCAGTTCTTC.

This clonotype was picked up a small number of times. This chain connects TRBV9 to TRBJ1-4; 7 bases match TRBD1. Trimming cost V 4 bases and J 7 bases; bases outside gene matches: 13. CDR1 and CDR2 from the germline V gene are SGDLS and YYNGEE. CDR3 length equals 16 residues. The DNA of the CDR3 is TGTGCCAGCAGCACCCCGACAGGGAGTGGAGTTGAAAAACTGTTTTTT. Its translation is CASSTPTGSGVEKLFF.

V is TRBV7-9 and J is TRBJ2-1; 7 bases map to TRBD2. CDR3 size: 14 residues. Germline V gene sequence: CDR1 SEHNR, CDR2 FQNEAQ (reference sequence). V lost 5 bases, J lost 8 bases, and 9 bases stayed unmatched. In nucleotides, the CDR3 is TGTGCCAGCAGCCCACTGGTGGCGGGAGATGAGCAGTTCTTC. Translation gives CASSPLVAGDEQFF.

This clonotype occurred a few times. The chain joins TRBV12-3 or TRBV12-4 to TRBJ2-3; possible D gene TRBD2, 6 bases. The V gene lost 6 bases and the J gene lost 4 bases, with 11 bases spanning the gap. The CDR3 has 13 amino acids. CDR3 DNA sequence: TGTGCCAGCAGCCGGGAGCGTCCAGATACGCAGTATTTT. Its translation is CASSRERPDTQYF.

The rearrangement uses TRBV9 and TRBJ2-3, with D maybe TRBD2 (5 bases). The CDR3 runs 14 residues. CDR1 and CDR2 (germline): SGDLS, YYNGEE. Trimming left V 0 bases short and J 2 bases short, with 7 bases between. DNA of the CDR3: TGTGCCAGCAGCGTAGGAGCGGTCACAGATACGCAGTATTTT. This translates into CASSVGAVTDTQYF.

The chain carries TRBV20-1 and TRBJ1-2, with D perhaps TRBD1 (6 bases). Germline lookup yields CDR1 DFQATT and CDR2 SNEGSKA (reference sequence). The CDR3 extends over 14 amino acids. With 3 bases removed from V and 0 bases from J, the gap between germline ends came to 11 bases. This CDR3 is CSARFDRTNYGYTF. CDR3 coding DNA: TGCAGTGCTAGGTTCGACAGGACTAACTATGGCTACACCTTC.